This TCR beta chain was documented in a study of blood T cells in healthy people across ages. There are 15 residues in the CDR3. Trimming cost V 1 base and J 2 bases; bases outside gene matches: 3. In germline, CDR1 is DFQATT, CDR2 SNEGSKA (reference sequence). General study points: Estimates of diversity drawn from one million T cells were considered underestimates.

With a J-beta primer mix and a sample-barcoded 5' primer, a second PCR ran about 7 to 11 cycles. TCRdb re-called the 5' RACE reads with MiXCR, one entry per CDR3 protein. The data contain 600,000 to 1,000,000 distinct CDR3 sequences, about 25% of them singletons. A note on this clonotype: Its antigen is as yet unknown.

The data were also submitted as part of a second study, on T cells of mothers and their children. According to that study: The sample comes from several healthy Caucasian donors: mothers and children.

The receptor comes from a boy between 10 and 17 years old in good health. This chain connects TRBV20-1 to TRBJ2-3; 10 nucleotides match TRBD2. The sample consisted of blood. Here the CDR3 reads CSARAGTSATDTQYF. The CDR3 DNA reads TGCAGTGCTAGAGCCGGGACTAGCGCCACAGATACGCAGTATTTT.